This TCR beta chain was sequenced for a study of cytomegalovirus exposure and HLA in healthy donors (dated 2017 in TCRdb). Turning to the overall study: According to a later analysis, one platform produced both the roughly 120 validation repertoires and the approximately 660 repertoires of the first cohort. The study aimed to test whether cataloging public T cell receptors could reveal signatures of past pathogen exposure. Besides the first cohort of around 700 subjects, a separate validation cohort made up of over 95 different subjects was used. High-throughput TCR immunosequencing, statistical association of individual TCRs with disease status, and machine learning were combined to predict cytomegalovirus infection status. General conclusions and limits of the study: Subsequent analysis determined that TCRs grouped into clusters in the first cohort also showed a tendency toward co-occurrence across the approximately 110 validation repertoires, and about 93% of cluster scores exceeded 0. Cytomegalovirus status was reported to be diagnosed by the classifier with high specificity and sensitivity in both the original and validation cohorts. According to the authors, the approach could potentially be generalized to other disease states and immunological phenotypes. While some public TCRs were present in many individuals, most TCR sequences turned up only very rarely across donors. The validation cohort had no HLA typing available for a later analysis, so co-occurrence within that cohort was assessed over all 120 or so repertoires. The study listed 150 to 200 TCR beta chains as associated with cytomegalovirus. A few of the identified cytomegalovirus-associated TCR beta chains were confirmed in vitro to be specific for cytomegalovirus antigens.

As encoded in the germline V gene, CDR1 is SGHRS while CDR2 is YFSETQ. Trimming leaves V shorter by 2 bases and J shorter by 0 bases, with the junction holding 6 bases beyond the gene matches. From the cysteine up to the phenylalanine, the CDR3 has a length of 17 residues. Only the CDR3 DNA is retained, 51 bases long and in frame from the first base. Libraries were constructed by the immunoSEQ multiplex PCR assay. The paper's data handling went like this. To diagnose cytomegalovirus status from the catalog of TCR beta chain sequences, a statistical classification framework was built. This is the immuneACCESS table as TCRdb keeps it, with only in-frame sequences that have V and J called. A part of the clones is gone; compared with another copy, unresolved V genes explain less than half, and the rest is unexplained. For V, J and clone size, that table is used; D and trimming come from the DNA. The sample table shows hundreds of thousands of clones, and roughly 89% are seen once. The leading ten clones occupy 0.83% of the sample.

A word on this clone: Its antigen remains undetermined. No much larger clone is present one base from it, and per-base qualities are unavailable.

Donors formed part of the validation cohort, which comprised over a hundred subjects and was distinct from the first cohort of several hundred subjects. The chain is assembled from TRBV5-1 and TRBJ2-1, with 9 middle bases fitting TRBD2. The receptor comes from a woman aged 18-29 years in good health and CMV-seronegative. Specimen: PBMCs. The CDR3 protein sequence reads: CASSLRLAVSSYNEQFF. The nucleotides read TGCGCCAGCAGCTTAAGACTAGCGGTTAGCTCCTACAATGAGCAGTTCTTC.